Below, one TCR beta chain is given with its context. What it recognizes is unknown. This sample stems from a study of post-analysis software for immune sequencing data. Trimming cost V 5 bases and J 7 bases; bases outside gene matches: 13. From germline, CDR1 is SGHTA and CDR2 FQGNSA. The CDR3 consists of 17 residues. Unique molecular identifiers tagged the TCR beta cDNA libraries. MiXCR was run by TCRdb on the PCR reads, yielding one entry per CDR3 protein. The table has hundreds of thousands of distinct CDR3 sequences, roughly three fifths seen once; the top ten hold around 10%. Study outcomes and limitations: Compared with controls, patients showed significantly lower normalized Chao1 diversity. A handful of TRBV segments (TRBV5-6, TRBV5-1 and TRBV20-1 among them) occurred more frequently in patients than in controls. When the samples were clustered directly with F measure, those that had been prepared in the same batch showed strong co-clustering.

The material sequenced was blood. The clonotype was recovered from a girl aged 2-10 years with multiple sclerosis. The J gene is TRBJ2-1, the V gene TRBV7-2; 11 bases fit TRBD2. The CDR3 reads CASSLRWTSGSFNEQFF. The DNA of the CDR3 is TGTGCCAGCAGCCTACGATGGACTAGCGGGTCGTTTAATGAGCAGTTCTTC.